The clone carrying this T cell receptor beta chain was picked up a small number of times. The target antigen is unknown. The data were obtained in a study of identical twins. The study's findings and limits: A lower insertion count was a feature of abundant cord blood beta clonotypes, with no such feature in memory repertoires.

A universal primer site came from template switching; cDNA carried unique molecular identifiers. Via MiXCR, TCRdb re-called the 5' RACE reads, giving one row per CDR3 protein. Of around 280,000 distinct CDR3 sequences listed, under 9.5% are singletons. This same sample was also part of a study on yellow fever vaccine responses in identical twins. As that study records: After vaccination, twins' T cell response reportedly seemed partly convergent, partly personalized.

The clonotype was recovered from a woman younger than 35 in good health. Sequencing input: memory (CD45RO+) T cells sorted from blood.

The CDR3 DNA reads as TGTGCCAGCAGTGAATCCAGGGGGGACTATGGCTACACCTTC. Amino acid sequence: CASSESRGDYGYTF. This chain uses TRBV25-1 with TRBJ1-2; TRBD1 matches 7 bases. This CDR3 contains 14 residues. Germline V lookup: CDR1 MGHDK, CDR2 SYGVNS. The V segment lost 1 base and the J segment 3 bases; nucleotides outside the gene matches: 2.